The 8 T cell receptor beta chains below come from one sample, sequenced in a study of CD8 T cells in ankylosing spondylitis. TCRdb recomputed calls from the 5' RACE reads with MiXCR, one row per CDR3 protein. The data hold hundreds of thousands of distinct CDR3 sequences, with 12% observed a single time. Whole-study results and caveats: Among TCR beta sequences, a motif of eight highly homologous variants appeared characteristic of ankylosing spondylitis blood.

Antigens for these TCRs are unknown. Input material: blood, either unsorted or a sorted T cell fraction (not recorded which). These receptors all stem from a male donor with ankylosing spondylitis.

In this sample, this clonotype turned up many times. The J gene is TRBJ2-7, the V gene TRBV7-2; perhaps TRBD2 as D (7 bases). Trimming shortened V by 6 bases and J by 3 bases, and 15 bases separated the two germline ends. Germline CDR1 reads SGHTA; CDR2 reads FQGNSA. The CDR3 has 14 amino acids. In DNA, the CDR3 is TGTGCCAGCAGTTCCCGAGGGGGGGGCTACGAGCAGTACTTC. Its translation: CASSSRGGGYEQYF.

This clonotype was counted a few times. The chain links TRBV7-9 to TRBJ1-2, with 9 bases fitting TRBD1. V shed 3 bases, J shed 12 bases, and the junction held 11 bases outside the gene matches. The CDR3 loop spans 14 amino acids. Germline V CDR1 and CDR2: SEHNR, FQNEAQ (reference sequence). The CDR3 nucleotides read TGTGCCAGCAGCTTCTCACAGGGGGCGAGCGGAGACACCTTC. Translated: CASSFSQGASGDTF.

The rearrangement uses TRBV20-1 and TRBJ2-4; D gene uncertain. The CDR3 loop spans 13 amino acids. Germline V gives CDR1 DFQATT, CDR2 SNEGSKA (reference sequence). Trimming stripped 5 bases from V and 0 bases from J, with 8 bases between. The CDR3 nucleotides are TGCAGTGCTGCCCCCCCAGCCAAAAACATTCAGTACTTC. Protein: CSAAPPAKNIQYF.

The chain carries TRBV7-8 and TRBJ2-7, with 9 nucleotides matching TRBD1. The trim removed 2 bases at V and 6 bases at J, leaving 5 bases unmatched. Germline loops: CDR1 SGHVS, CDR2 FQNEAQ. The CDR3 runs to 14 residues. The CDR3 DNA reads TGTGCCAGCAGCTTACGACAGGGGGTCTTCGAGCAGTACTTC. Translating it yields CASSLRQGVFEQYF.

DNA of the CDR3: TGCAGCGTTGACCCCCTAGCGGGAGTATATAGGTACGAGCAGTACTTC. Amino acids: CSVDPLAGVYRYEQYF. The chain recombines TRBV29-1 with TRBJ2-7; 10 bases fit TRBD2. Trimming cost V 3 bases and J 4 bases; bases outside gene matches: 12. Per the germline V gene, CDR1 is SQVTM and CDR2 is ANQGSEA. The CDR3 extends over 16 amino acids.

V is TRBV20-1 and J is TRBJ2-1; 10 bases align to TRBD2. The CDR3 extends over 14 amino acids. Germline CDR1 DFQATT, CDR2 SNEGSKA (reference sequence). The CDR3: CRAARLAGDNEQFF. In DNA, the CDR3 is TGCAGGGCCGCCAGGCTAGCGGGAGACAATGAGCAGTTCTTC.

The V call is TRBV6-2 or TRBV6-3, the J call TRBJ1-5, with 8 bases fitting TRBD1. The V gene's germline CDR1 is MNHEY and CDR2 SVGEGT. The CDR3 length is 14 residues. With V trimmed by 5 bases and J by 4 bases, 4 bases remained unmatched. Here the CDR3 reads CASSRDRQNQPQHF. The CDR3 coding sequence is TGTGCCAGCAGTCGGGACAGGCAAAATCAGCCCCAGCATTTT.

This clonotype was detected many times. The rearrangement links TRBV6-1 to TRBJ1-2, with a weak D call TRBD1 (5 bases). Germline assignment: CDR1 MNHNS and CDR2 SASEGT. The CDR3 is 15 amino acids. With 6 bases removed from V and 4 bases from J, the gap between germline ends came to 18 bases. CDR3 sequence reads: CASSQFQGLSYGYTF. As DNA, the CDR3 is TGTGCCAGCAGCCAATTCCAGGGTTTGAGCTATGGCTACACCTTC.